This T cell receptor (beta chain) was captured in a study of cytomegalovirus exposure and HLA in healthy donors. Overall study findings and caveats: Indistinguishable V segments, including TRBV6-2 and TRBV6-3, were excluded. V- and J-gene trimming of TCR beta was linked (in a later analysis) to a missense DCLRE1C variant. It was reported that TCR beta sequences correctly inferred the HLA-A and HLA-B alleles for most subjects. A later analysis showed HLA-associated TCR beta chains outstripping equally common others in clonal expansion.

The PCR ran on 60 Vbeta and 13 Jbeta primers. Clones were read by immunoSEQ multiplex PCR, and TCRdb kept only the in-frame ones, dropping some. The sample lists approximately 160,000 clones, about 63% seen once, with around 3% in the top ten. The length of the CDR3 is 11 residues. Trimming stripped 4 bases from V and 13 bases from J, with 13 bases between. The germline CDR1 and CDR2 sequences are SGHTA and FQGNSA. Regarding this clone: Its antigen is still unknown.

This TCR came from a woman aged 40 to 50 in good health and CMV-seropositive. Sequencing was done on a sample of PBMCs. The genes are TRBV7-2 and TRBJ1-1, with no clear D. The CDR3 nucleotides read TGTGCCAGCAGCTCCCCGGGGTATCGTTTCTTT. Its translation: CASSSPGYRFF.